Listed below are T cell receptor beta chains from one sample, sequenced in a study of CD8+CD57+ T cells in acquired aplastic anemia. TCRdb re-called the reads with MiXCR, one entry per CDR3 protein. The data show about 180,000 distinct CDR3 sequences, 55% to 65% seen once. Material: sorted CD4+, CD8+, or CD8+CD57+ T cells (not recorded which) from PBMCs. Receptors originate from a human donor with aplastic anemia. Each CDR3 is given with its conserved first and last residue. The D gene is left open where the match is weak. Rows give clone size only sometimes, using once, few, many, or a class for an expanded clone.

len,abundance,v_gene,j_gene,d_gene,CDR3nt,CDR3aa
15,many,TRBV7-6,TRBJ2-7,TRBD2,TGTGCCAGCAGCTCGCGAGCGGGGATCCTCTACGAGCAGTACTTC,CASSSRAGILYEQYF
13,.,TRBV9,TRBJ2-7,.,TGTGCCAGCAGCGTAGGTTTCGGATACGAGCAGTACTTC,CASSVGFGYEQYF
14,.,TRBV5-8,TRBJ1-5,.,TGTGCCAGCAGCTCTGGACAGTACAATCAGCCCCAGCATTTT,CASSSGQYNQPQHF
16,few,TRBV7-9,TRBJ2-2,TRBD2,TGTGCCAGCAGCTACCGGGGGGGGGCCAACACCGGGGAGCTGTTTTTT,CASSYRGGANTGELFF
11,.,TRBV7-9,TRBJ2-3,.,TGTGCCAGCAGCCGGGAAAATACGCAGTATTTT,CASSRENTQYF
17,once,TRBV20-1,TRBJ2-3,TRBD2,TGCAGTGCTCCCGTTCCGGGACTAGCGGGAGTCGCAGATACGCAGTATTTT,CSAPVPGLAGVADTQYF
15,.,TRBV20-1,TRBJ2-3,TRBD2,TGCAGTGCAACCGGGACTAGCTTCAGCACAGATACGCAGTATTTT,CSATGTSFSTDTQYF
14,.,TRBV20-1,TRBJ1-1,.,TGCAGTGCACAGGTGGGGGGACTGTTCACTGAAGCTTTCTTT,CSAQVGGLFTEAFF
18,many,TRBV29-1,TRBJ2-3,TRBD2,TGCAGCGTTGAAGATTGGGTAGCGGGGGCGGAGCCCACAGATACGCAGTATTTT,CSVEDWVAGAEPTDTQYF
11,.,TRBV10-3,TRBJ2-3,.,TGTGCCATCAGTGAAGAGGATACGCAGTATTTT,CAISEEDTQYF
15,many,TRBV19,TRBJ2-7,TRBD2,TGTGCCAGTAGTCCAGAGCGGGGGGCCGCCTACGAGCAGTACTTC,CASSPERGAAYEQYF
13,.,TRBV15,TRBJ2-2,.,TGTGCCACGCGACCCCCCAACACCGGGGAGCTGTTTTTT,CATRPPNTGELFF
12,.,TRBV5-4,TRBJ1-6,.,TGTGCCAGCACCCAGGGGAATCCACCCCTCCACTTT,CASTQGNPPLHF
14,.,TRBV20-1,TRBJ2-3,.,TGCAGTGCAGCCCCGGGACCGGTCACAGATACGCAGTATTTT,CSAAPGPVTDTQYF
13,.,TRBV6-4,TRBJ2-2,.,TGTGCCAGCAGTGACGTAGGGGCTGAGGAGCTGTTCTTT,CASSDVGAEELFF
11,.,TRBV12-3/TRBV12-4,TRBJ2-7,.,TGTGCCAGCAGTAAGTCCTACGAGCAGTACTTC,CASSKSYEQYF
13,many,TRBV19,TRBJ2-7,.,TGTGCCAGTAGTGGAGGGGGAAACTACGAGCAGTACTTC,CASSGGGNYEQYF
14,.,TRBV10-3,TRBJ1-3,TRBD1,TGTGCCATCAGTGCTCAGGGGGTCGGAAACGCCATATATTTT,CAISAQGVGNAIYF
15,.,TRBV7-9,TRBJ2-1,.,TGTGCCAGCATCCGCATCCCAGACCCCTACAATGAGCAGTTCTTC,CASIRIPDPYNEQFF
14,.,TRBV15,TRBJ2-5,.,TGTGCCACCAGCAGAGTTGGCCGTGGGGAGACCCAGTACTTC,CATSRVGRGETQYF
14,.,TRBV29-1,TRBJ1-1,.,TGCAGCGTTGAGGTTGGGACGATGAACACTGAAGCTTTCTTT,CSVEVGTMNTEAFF
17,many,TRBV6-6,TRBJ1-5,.,TGTGCCAGCAGTTGGTTCCCGACGGCTAGCCTCGATCAGCCCCAGCATTTT,CASSWFPTASLDQPQHF
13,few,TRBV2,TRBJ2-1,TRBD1,TGTGCCCCGAACAGGGGACGGGGAGATGAGCAGTTCTTC,CAPNRGRGDEQFF
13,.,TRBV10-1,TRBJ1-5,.,TGCGCCAGCAGTGAGGGGACCTACCGTCCCCAGCATTTT,CASSEGTYRPQHF
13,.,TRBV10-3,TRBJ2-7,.,TGTGCCATCAGTGCAGGGGAGGGGGACGAGCAGTACTTC,CAISAGEGDEQYF
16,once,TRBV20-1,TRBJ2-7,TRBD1,TGCAGTGCTAGAGCCGGGACAGGGGTTCTATCCTACGAGCAGTACTTC,CSARAGTGVLSYEQYF
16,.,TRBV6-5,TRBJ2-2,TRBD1,TGTGCCAGCAGTTTCACAGGGGGCGCGGGCACCGGGGAGCTGTTTTTT,CASSFTGGAGTGELFF
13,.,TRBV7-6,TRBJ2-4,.,TGTGCCAGCAGCCTCTGGGACGGGAACATTCAGTACTTC,CASSLWDGNIQYF
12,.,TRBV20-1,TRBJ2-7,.,TGCAGTGCTAGTCAACAGGGATACGAGCAGTACTTC,CSASQQGYEQYF
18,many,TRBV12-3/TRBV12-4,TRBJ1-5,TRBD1,TGTGCCAGCAGTTTAGCACATCCGGGACAGGCCAAAGATCAGCCCCAGCATTTT,CASSLAHPGQAKDQPQHF
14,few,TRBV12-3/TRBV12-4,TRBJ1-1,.,TGTGCCAGCACCCTGAAGTTGGGGGGCACTGAAGCTTTCTTT,CASTLKLGGTEAFF
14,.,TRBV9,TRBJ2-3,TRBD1,TGTGCCAGCAGCGTAGGGACAGGGGGCGATACGCAGTATTTT,CASSVGTGGDTQYF
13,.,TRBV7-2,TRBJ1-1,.,TGTGCCAGCAGCTTAGATTTGCTCACTGAAGCTTTCTTT,CASSLDLLTEAFF
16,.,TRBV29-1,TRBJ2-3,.,TGCAGCGTTGTCGTGGACCCGGGACCAGGCACAGATACGCAGTATTTT,CSVVVDPGPGTDTQYF
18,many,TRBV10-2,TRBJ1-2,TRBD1,TGCGCCAGCCGAAGCAATGGGACAGGGGGGTTATATAACTATGGCTACACCTTC,CASRSNGTGGLYNYGYTF
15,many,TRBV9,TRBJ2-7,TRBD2,TGTGCCAGCAGCGTGACTAGCGGACATTCCTACGAGCAGTACTTC,CASSVTSGHSYEQYF
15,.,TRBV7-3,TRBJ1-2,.,TGTGCCAGCAGCTTAGACGCTGGGGCTAACTATGGCTACACCTTC,CASSLDAGANYGYTF
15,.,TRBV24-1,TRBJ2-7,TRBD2,TGTCCACCAGTGACCGAACTAGCGGGAGCCTACGAGCAGTACTTC,CPPVTELAGAYEQYF